This TCR beta chain was obtained from a study of T cell responses to AZD1222 COVID-19 vaccine. Study-wide background: Investigators merged groups given second doses at roughly 4 or roughly 12 weeks. General study findings and limits: Donors, mostly white British, included more females; clonal diversity was possibly underestimated. It was only six AZD1222 recipients who were seropositive at baseline.

Profiling relied on immunoSEQ multiplex PCR, and the TCRdb table lists in-frame clones only, not all of them. The sample contains 100,000 to 150,000 clones, 80% to 95% of which appear only once. Comment on this clone: Its cognate antigen is unknown.

The CDR3 covers 14 residues. Trimming took 4 bases from V and 4 from J; bases not matched to a gene: 4. From germline, CDR1 is SGHRS and CDR2 YFSETQ. This material consisted of peripheral blood, taken on day 0 of AZD1222 vaccination. This chain joins TRBV5-1 and TRBJ1-2; TRBD1 matches at 10 bases. The receptor's source is an adult in good health. The CDR3 nucleotides are TGCGCCAGCAGCCGGGGACAGGGGTTCTATGGCTACACCTTC. Translation: CASSRGQGFYGYTF.